These T cell receptor beta chains were read from a single sample in a study of cytomegalovirus exposure and HLA in healthy donors. Assay used: immunoSEQ multiplex PCR; TCRdb lists only in-frame clones, some missing. In total, the table holds roughly 200,000 clones. Sequencing was performed on PBMCs. The receptors stem from a man aged 25 to 45 in good health and CMV-seronegative. Each CDR3 is given with its conserved first and last residue. The order of the fields is D gene, V gene, J gene, CDR3 length, CDR3 protein, CDR3 DNA. D genes are given only for firm matches.

>-|TRBV28|TRBJ1-5|13
CASLRDSNQPQHF
TGTGCCAGTCTCAGGGATAGCAATCAGCCCCAGCATTTT
>-|TRBV7-2|TRBJ1-1|15
CASSLVWQGHTEAFF
TGTGCCAGCAGCTTAGTGTGGCAGGGGCACACTGAAGCTTTCTTT
>TRBD1|TRBV5-4|TRBJ1-1|15
CASSSVRGWDTEAFF
TGTGCCAGCAGCTCCGTCAGGGGGTGGGACACTGAAGCTTTCTTT
>-|TRBV16|TRBJ1-2|13
CASSQLAVGSLAF
TGTGCCAGCAGCCAATTAGCAGTCGGGAGCCTGGCCTTC
>TRBD1|TRBV6-5|TRBJ1-1|14
CASKKDRGRTEAFF
TGTGCCAGCAAAAAAGACAGGGGGCGGACTGAAGCTTTCTTT
>-|TRBV14|TRBJ1-1|14
CASSRGSPNTEAFF
TGTGCCAGCAGCCGGGGCAGTCCGAACACTGAAGCTTTCTTT
>-|TRBV11-2|TRBJ1-2|17
CASSLVPTGHINYGYTF
TGTGCCAGCAGCTTAGTGCCGACGGGACACATCAACTATGGCTACACCTTC
>-|TRBV28|TRBJ1-5|16
CASSSFRGRENQPQHF
TGTGCCAGCAGTTCTTTCCGTGGGAGGGAGAATCAGCCCCAGCATTTT
>-|TRBV7-9|TRBJ2-7|15
CASSSRTAETYEQYF
TGTGCCAGCAGCTCACGGACAGCGGAAACCTACGAGCAGTACTTC
>TRBD1|TRBV7-6|TRBJ2-5|13
CASNPGGGETQYF
TGTGCCAGCAACCCAGGGGGCGGTGAGACCCAGTACTTC
>TRBD1|TRBV19|TRBJ1-5|16
CASSIVGQGAGQPQHF
TGTGCCAGTAGTATAGTTGGACAGGGGGCGGGTCAGCCCCAGCATTTT
>-|TRBV6-5|TRBJ2-5|12
CASRTVQETQYF
TGTGCCAGCAGAACGGTCCAAGAGACCCAGTACTTC
>-|TRBV5-1|TRBJ1-3|15
CASSGAGKPGNTIYF
TGCGCCAGCAGCGGTGCGGGGAAGCCAGGAAACACCATATATTTT
>-|TRBV10-2|TRBJ1-5|13
CASKIQENQPQHF
TGCGCCAGCAAAATACAGGAAAACCAGCCCCAGCATTTT
>-|TRBV30|TRBJ1-1|12
CAWSTSQGEAFF
TGTGCCTGGAGTACCTCACAGGGTGAAGCTTTCTTT
>-|TRBV11-3|TRBJ2-2|15
CASSSRDTNTGELFF
TGTGCCAGCAGCTCTAGGGACACTAACACCGGGGAGCTGTTTTTT
>TRBD1|TRBV5-1|TRBJ1-2|14
CASSLGQGTYGYTF
TGCGCCAGCAGCTTGGGACAGGGAACCTATGGCTACACCTTC
>-|TRBV7-6|TRBJ1-1|14
CASSHHDRNTEAFF
TGTGCCAGCAGCCACCACGACAGGAACACTGAAGCTTTCTTT
>-|TRBV28|TRBJ2-3|16
CASSNSGGARTDTQYF
TGTGCCAGCTCCAATAGTGGCGGGGCGCGCACAGATACGCAGTATTTT
>TRBD1|TRBV7-6|TRBJ1-5|16
CASSKWGGQGNQPQHF
TGTGCCAGCAGCAAATGGGGTGGACAGGGGAATCAGCCCCAGCATTTT
>TRBD2|TRBV28|TRBJ2-3|15
CASSHSGTSTDTQYF
TGTGCCAGCAGTCACAGCGGGACTAGCACAGATACGCAGTATTTT
>-|TRBV5-4|TRBJ2-2|13
CASSPTRAGELFF
TGTGCCAGCAGCCCGACCAGGGCCGGGGAGCTGTTTTTT
>TRBD1|TRBV19|TRBJ2-5|14
CASSLGTGVETQYF
TGTGCCAGTAGTCTTGGGACAGGGGTGGAGACCCAGTACTTC
>TRBD1|TRBV5-4|TRBJ2-7|15
CASSRRTGGLYEQYF
TGTGCCAGCAGCCGCAGGACAGGGGGACTTTACGAGCAGTACTTC
>TRBD1|TRBV5-1|TRBJ2-6|17
CASSPRDRVSGANVLTF
TGCGCCAGCAGCCCCCGGGACAGGGTTTCTGGGGCCAACGTCCTGACTTTC
>TRBD2|TRBV18|TRBJ2-1|15
CASSLRRAGVNEQFF
TGTGCCAGCTCACTCAGGAGGGCGGGAGTCAATGAGCAGTTCTTC
>-|TRBV20-1|TRBJ2-1|11
CSAAASDEQFF
TGCAGTGCCGCGGCTAGTGATGAGCAGTTCTTC
>-|TRBV19|TRBJ1-2|14
CASRNRITNYGYTF
TGTGCCAGTAGGAACAGGATTACTAACTATGGCTACACCTTC
>-|TRBV4-1|TRBJ2-7|19
CASSQPSGMGGGKVYEQYF
TGCGCCAGCAGCCAACCCTCCGGGATGGGCGGCGGGAAGGTCTACGAGCAGTACTTC
>-|TRBV6-6|TRBJ2-1|12
CASSLPTDEQFF
TGTGCCAGCAGTCTACCGACAGATGAGCAGTTCTTC
>-|TRBV6-5|TRBJ2-1|13
CASSYGEYNEQFF
TGTGCCAGCAGTTACGGAGAATACAATGAGCAGTTCTTC
>TRBD1|TRBV30|TRBJ2-3|16
CAWCSGHLGGGDTQYF
TGTGCCTGGTGCTCCGGGCACCTAGGGGGCGGAGATACGCAGTATTTT
>-|TRBV7-9|TRBJ2-1|13
CASSLTLNNEQFF
TGTGCCAGCAGCCTGACACTCAACAATGAGCAGTTCTTC
>-|TRBV13|TRBJ2-7|12
CASSWERGEQYF
TGTGCCAGCAGTTGGGAGCGCGGGGAGCAGTACTTC
>-|TRBV18|TRBJ1-1|15
CASSPFQAEGTEAFF
TGTGCCAGCTCACCATTCCAGGCGGAGGGCACTGAAGCTTTCTTT
>TRBD1|TRBV10-3|TRBJ2-2|13
CAIRQGETGELFF
TGTGCCATCCGACAGGGGGAAACCGGGGAGCTGTTTTTT
>TRBD2|TRBV7-9|TRBJ2-7|14
CASILSGAPYEQYF
TGTGCCAGCATCCTTAGCGGGGCGCCCTACGAGCAGTACTTC
>-|TRBV7-8|TRBJ1-1|16
CASSLLGFPRNTEAFF
TGTGCCAGCAGCTTACTAGGCTTCCCGAGGAACACTGAAGCTTTCTTT
>TRBD1|TRBV27|TRBJ1-2|15
CASSSGDRLGYGYTF
TGTGCCAGCAGTTCGGGGGACAGGTTGGGCTATGGCTACACCTTC
>TRBD1|TRBV6-5|TRBJ2-7|15
CASSTRPDRGHEQYF
TGTGCCAGCAGCACCCGACCCGACAGGGGCCACGAGCAGTACTTC
>TRBD2|TRBV28|TRBJ2-2|13
CASGLAGTGELFF
TGTGCCAGCGGTCTAGCGGGCACCGGGGAGCTGTTTTTT
>TRBD1|TRBV27|TRBJ1-1|13
CASSPNRGTEAFF
TGTGCCAGCAGCCCGAACAGGGGCACTGAAGCTTTCTTT
>-|TRBV5-1|TRBJ2-1|15
CASEDGLNSYNEQFF
TGCGCCAGCGAAGATGGACTCAACTCCTACAATGAGCAGTTCTTC
>-|TRBV29-1|TRBJ2-7|13
CSVAQTLAYEQYF
TGCAGCGTTGCACAGACACTTGCCTACGAGCAGTACTTC
>TRBD1|TRBV7-9|TRBJ2-5|16
CASSLLGTGGRETQYF
TGTGCCAGCAGCTTACTTGGGACAGGGGGCAGGGAGACCCAGTACTTC
>-|TRBV5-4|TRBJ2-1|14
CASSLALAYNEQFF
TGTGCCAGCAGCTTGGCACTAGCCTACAATGAGCAGTTCTTC